The clone carrying this T cell receptor beta chain was seen a handful of times. TCRdb reanalysed the RT-PCR reads using MiXCR and keeps one entry per CDR3 protein. The sample records more than 450,000 distinct CDR3 sequences, approximately 11% being singletons. The data are from a study of response to subunit inactivated influenza vaccine. This CDR3 has 16 residues. Unmatched junction bases numbered 8, after V lost 4 bases and J lost 8 bases. CDR1 and CDR2 from the germline V gene are PRHDT and FYEKMQ (reference sequence). These data also formed part of another study, on T cells expressing NK-cell markers. Turning to that study: Template switching by 5'RACE with UMIs generated the TCR beta cDNA. Only alpha-beta TCR T cells were sorted in several experiments, using an anti-gamma-delta TCR antibody. The same clonotypes also predominated in the CD3+CD56-NKG2C+ fraction of a few donors.

The specimen was PBMCs from blood, collected on the day of vaccination. This TCR was recovered from a man aged 50 to 60 who received an inactivated influenza vaccine. The chain has TRBV13 and TRBJ2-1, with 13 bases lining up with TRBD2. The CDR3 DNA is TGTGCCAGCAGCTACCCCGGGACTAGCGGGAAGGATGAGCAGTTCTTC. This sequence encodes CASSYPGTSGKDEQFF.